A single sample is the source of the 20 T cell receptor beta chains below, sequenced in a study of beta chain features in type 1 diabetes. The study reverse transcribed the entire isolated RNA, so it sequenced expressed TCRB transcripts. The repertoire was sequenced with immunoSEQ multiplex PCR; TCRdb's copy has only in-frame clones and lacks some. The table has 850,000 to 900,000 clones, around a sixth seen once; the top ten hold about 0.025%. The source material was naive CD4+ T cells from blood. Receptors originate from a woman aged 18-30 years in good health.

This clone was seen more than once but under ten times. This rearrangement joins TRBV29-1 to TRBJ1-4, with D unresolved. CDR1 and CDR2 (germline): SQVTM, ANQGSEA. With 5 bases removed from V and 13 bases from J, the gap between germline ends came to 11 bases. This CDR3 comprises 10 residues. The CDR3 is CSVQTEGLFF. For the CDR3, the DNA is TGCAGCGTTCAAACCGAAGGACTGTTTTTT.

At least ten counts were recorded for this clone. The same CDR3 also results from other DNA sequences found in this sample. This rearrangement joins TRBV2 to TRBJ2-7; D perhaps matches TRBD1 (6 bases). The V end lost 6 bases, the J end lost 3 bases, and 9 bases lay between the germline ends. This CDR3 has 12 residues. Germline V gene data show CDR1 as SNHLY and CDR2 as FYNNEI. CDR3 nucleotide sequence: TGTGCCAGCAGCGAACAGGGCTACGAGCAGTACTTC. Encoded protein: CASSEQGYEQYF.

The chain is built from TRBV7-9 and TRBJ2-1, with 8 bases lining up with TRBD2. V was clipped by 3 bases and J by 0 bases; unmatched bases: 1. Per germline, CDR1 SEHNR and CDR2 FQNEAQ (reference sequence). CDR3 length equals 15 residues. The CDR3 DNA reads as TGTGCCAGCAGCTTTAGCGGGAACTCCTACAATGAGCAGTTCTTC. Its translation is CASSFSGNSYNEQFF.

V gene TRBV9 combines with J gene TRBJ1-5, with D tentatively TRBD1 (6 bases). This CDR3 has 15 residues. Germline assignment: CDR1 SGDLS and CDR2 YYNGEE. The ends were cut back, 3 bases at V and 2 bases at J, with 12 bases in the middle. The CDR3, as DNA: TGTGCCAGCAGCGAGGGGGTCTCTGGCAATCAGCCCCAGCATTTT. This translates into CASSEGVSGNQPQHF. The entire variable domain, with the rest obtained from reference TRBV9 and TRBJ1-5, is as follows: DSGVTQTPKHLITATGQRVTLRCSPRSGDLSVYWYQQSLDQGLQFLIQYYNGEERAKGNILERFSAQQFPDLHSELNLSSLELGDSALYFCASSEGVSGNQPQHFGDGTRLSIL.

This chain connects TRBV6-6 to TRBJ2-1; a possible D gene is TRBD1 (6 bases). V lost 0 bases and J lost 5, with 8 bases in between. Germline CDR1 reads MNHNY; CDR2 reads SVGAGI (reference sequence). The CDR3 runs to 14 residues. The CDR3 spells CASSYSRTDNEQFF. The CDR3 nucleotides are TGTGCCAGCAGTTACTCCCGGACAGACAATGAGCAGTTCTTC.

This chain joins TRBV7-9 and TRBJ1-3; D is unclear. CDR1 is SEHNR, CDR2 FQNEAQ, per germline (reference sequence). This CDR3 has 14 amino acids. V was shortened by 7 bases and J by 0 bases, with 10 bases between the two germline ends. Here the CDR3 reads CASMGSGSGNTIYF. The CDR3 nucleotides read TGTGCCAGCATGGGGTCCGGCTCTGGAAACACCATATATTTT. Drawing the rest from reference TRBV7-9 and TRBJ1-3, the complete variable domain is DTGVSQNPRHKITKRGQNVTFRCDPISEHNRLYWYRQTLGQGPEFLTYFQNEAQLEKSRLLSDRFSAERPKGSFSTLEIQRTEQGDSAMYLCASMGSGSGNTIYFGEGSWLTVV.

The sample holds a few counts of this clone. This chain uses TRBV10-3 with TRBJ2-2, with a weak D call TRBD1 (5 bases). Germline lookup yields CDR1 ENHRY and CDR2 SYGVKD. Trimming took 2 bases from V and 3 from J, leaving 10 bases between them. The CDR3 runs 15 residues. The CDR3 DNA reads TGTGCCATCAGTGAGAAGGGGTCCTACACCGGGGAGCTGTTTTTT. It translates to CAISEKGSYTGELFF.

DNA of the CDR3: TGTGCCAGCTCACCCGTGACATATACGAACACTGAAGCTTTCTTT. This encodes CASSPVTYTNTEAFF. The chain combines TRBV18 with TRBJ1-1, with unresolved D. Germline values: CDR1 KGHSH, CDR2 LQKENI. The CDR3 is 15 residues long. Trimming stripped 3 bases from V and 1 base from J, with 12 bases between.

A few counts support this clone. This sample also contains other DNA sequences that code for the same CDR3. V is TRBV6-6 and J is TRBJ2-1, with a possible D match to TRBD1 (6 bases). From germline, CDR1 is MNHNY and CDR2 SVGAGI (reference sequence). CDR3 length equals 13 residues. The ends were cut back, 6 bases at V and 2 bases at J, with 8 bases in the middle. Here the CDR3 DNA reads TGTGCCAGCAGCCGGACAGCCTACAATGAGCAGTTCTTC. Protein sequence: CASSRTAYNEQFF.

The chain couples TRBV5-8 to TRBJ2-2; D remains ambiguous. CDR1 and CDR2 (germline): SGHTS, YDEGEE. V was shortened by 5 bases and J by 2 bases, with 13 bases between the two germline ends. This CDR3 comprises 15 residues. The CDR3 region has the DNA TGTGCCAGCAGTTACTCCGCTAGTAACACCGGGGAGCTGTTTTTT. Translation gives CASSYSASNTGELFF.

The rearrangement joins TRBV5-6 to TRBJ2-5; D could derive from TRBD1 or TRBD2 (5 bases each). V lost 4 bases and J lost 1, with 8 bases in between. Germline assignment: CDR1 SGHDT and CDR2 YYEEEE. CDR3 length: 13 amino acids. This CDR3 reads CASSPGTQETQYF. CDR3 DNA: TGTGCCAGCAGCCCAGGGACCCAAGAGACCCAGTACTTC.

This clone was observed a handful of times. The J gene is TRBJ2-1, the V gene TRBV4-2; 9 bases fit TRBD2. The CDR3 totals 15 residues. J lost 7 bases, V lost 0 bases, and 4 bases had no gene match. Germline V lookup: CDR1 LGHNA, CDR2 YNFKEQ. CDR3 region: CASSQDSGRRNEQFF. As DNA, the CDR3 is TGTGCCAGCAGCCAAGATAGCGGGAGAAGGAATGAGCAGTTCTTC.

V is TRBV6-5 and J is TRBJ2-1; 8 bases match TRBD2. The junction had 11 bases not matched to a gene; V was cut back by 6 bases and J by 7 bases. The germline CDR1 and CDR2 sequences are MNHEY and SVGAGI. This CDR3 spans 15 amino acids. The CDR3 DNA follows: TGTGCCAGCAGCCCGCCCGGGAGGGGGAAGAATGAGCAGTTCTTC. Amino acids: CASSPPGRGKNEQFF.

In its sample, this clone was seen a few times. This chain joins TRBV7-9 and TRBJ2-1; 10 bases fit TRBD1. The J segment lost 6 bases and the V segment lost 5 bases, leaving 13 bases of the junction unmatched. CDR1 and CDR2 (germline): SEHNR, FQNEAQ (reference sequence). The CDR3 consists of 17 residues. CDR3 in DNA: TGTGCCAGCAGCCAAAGGAGGGGACAGGGGATTTCCAATGAGCAGTTCTTC. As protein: CASSQRRGQGISNEQFF.

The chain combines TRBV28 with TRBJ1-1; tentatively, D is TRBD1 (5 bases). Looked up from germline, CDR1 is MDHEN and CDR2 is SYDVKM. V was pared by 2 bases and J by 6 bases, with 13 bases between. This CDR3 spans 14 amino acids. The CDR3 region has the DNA TGTGCCAGCAGTTTACTGGGGCTTGGCGCTGAAGCTTTCTTT. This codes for CASSLLGLGAEAFF.

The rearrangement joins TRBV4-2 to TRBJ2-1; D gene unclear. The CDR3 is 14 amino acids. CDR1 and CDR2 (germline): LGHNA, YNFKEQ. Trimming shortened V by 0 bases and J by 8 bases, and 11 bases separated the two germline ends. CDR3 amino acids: CASSQETAGDEQFF. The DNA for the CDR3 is TGTGCCAGCAGCCAAGAAACAGCAGGCGATGAGCAGTTCTTC.

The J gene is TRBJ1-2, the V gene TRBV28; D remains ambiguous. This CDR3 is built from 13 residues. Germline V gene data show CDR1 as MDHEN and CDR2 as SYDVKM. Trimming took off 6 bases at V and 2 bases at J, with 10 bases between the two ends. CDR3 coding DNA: TGTGCCAGCAGCCCGTACCTGAACTATGGCTACACCTTC. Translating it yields CASSPYLNYGYTF.

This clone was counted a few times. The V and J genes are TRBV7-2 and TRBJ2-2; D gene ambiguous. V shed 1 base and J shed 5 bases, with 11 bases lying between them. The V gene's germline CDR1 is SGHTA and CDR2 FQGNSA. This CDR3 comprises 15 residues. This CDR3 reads CASSLGDSITGELFF. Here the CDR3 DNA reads TGTGCCAGCAGCTTAGGTGACTCAATTACCGGGGAGCTGTTTTTT. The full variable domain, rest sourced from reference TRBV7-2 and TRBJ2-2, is GAGVSQSPSNKVTEKGKDVELRCDPISGHTALYWYRQSLGQGLEFLIYFQGNSAPDKSGLPSDRFSAERTGGSVSTLTIQRTQQEDSAVYLCASSLGDSITGELFFGEGSRLTVL.

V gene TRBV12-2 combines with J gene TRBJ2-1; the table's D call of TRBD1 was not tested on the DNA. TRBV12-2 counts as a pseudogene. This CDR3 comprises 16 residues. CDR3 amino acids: CARGQGAGGSYNEQFF. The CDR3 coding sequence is TGTGCAAGGGGACAGGGGGCTGGAGGCTCCTACAATGAGCAGTTCTTC.

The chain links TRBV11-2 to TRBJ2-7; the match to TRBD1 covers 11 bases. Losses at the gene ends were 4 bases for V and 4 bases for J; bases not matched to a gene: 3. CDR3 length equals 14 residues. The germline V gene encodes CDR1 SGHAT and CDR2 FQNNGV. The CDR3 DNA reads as TGTGCCAGCAGCTCTGGACAGGGGGCTTACGAGCAGTACTTC. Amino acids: CASSSGQGAYEQYF.